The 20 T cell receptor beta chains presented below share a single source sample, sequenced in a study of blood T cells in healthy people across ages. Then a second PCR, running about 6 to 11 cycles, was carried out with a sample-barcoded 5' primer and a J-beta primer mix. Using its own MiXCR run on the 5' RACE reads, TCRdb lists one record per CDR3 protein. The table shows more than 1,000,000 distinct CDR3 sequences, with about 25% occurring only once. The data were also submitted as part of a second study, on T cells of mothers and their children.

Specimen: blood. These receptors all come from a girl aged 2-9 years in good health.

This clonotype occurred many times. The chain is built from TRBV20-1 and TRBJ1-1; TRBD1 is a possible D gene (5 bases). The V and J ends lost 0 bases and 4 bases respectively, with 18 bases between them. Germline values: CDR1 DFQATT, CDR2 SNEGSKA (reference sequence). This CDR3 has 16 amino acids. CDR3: CSARDPPRGLTTEAFF. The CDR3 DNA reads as TGCAGTGCTAGAGACCCCCCACGGGGGTTGACCACTGAAGCTTTCTTT.

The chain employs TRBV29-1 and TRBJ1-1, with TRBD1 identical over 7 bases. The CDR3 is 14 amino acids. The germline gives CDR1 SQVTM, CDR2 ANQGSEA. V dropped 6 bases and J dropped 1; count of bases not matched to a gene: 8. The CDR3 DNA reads TGCAGCGTCCACAGGGACAGCGAGAACACTGAAGCTTTCTTT. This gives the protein CSVHRDSENTEAFF. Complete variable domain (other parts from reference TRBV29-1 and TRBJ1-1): SAVISQKPSRDICQRGTSLTIQCQVDSQVTMMFWYRQQPGQSLTLIATANQGSEATYESGFVIDKFPISRPNLTFSTLTVSNMSPEDSSIYLCSVHRDSENTEAFFGQGTRLTVV.

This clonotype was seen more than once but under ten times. The CDR3 protein is CSARSTGSEKLFF. CDR3 coding DNA: TGCAGTGCTAGATCGACAGGGAGCGAAAAACTGTTTTTT. V is TRBV20-1 and J is TRBJ1-4, with 7 bases identical to TRBD1. From germline, CDR1 is DFQATT and CDR2 SNEGSKA (reference sequence). V was pared by 2 bases and J by 8 bases, with 5 bases of the junction left unmatched. This CDR3 contains 13 residues.

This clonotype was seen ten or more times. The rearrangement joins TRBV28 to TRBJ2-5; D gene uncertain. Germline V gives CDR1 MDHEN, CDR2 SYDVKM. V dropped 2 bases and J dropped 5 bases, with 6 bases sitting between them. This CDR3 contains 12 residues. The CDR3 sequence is CASSLTSETQYF. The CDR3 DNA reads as TGTGCCAGCAGTTTAACCTCGGAGACCCAGTACTTC.

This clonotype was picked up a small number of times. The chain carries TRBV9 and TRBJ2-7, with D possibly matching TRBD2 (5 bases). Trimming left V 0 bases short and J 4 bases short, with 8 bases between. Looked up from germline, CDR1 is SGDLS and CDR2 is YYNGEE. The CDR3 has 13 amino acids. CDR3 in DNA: TGTGCCAGCAGCGTAGTTCCGGGATACGAGCAGTACTTC. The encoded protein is CASSVVPGYEQYF.

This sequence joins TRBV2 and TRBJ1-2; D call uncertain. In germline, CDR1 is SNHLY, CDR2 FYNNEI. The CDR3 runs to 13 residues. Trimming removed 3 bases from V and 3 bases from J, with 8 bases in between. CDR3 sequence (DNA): TGTGCCAGCAGTGACGTGACGGACTATGGCTACACCTTC. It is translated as CASSDVTDYGYTF.

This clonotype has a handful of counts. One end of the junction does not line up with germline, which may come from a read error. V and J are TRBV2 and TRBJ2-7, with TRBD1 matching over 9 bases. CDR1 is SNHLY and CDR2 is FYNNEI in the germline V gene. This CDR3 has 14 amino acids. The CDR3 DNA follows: TGTACCAGCAGACCGACAGGGGGGGGCTACGAGCAGTACTTC. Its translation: CTSRPTGGGYEQYF.

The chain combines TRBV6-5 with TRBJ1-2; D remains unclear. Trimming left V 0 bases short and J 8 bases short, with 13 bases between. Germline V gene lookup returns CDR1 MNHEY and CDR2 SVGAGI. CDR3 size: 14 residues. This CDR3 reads CASSYSMNGRGYTF. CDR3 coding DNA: TGTGCCAGCAGTTACTCGATGAATGGGAGAGGCTACACCTTC.

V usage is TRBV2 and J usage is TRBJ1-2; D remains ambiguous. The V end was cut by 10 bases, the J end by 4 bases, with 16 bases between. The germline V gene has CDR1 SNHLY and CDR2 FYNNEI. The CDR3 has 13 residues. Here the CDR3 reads CATAEASAYGYTF. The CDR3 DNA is TGTGCCACCGCTGAGGCCAGCGCCTATGGCTACACCTTC.

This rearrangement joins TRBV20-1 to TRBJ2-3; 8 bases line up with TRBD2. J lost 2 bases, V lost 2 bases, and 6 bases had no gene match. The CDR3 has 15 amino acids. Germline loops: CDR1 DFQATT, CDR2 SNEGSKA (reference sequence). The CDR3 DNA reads TGCAGTGCTAGACTCCTAGCGGGTTACACAGATACGCAGTATTTT. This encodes CSARLLAGYTDTQYF.

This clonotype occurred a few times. The CDR3 region is CASSQDKLAGYTDTQYF. The CDR3 DNA is TGCGCCAGCAGCCAAGATAAGCTAGCGGGCTACACTGATACGCAGTATTTT. The rearrangement links TRBV4-1 to TRBJ2-3; 8 positions agree with TRBD2. The CDR3 covers 17 residues. Looked up from germline, CDR1 is MGHRA and CDR2 is YSYEKL. Unmatched junction bases numbered 11, after V lost 0 bases and J lost 6 bases.

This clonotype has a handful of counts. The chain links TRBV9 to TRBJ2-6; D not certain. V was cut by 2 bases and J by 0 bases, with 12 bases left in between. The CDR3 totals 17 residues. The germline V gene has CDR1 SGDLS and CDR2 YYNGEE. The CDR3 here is CASSVKTNGSGANVLTF. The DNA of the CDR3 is TGTGCCAGCAGCGTCAAAACGAATGGCTCTGGGGCCAACGTCCTGACTTTC.

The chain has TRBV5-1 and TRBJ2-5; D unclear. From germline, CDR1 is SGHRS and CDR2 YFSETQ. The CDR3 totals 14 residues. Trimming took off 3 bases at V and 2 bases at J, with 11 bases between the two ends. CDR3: CASSSGFRQETQYF. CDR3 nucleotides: TGCGCCAGCAGCTCCGGTTTTAGACAAGAGACCCAGTACTTC.

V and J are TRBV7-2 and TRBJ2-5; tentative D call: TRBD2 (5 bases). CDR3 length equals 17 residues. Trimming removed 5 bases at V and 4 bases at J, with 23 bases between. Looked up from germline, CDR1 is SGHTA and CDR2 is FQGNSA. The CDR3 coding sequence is TGTGCCAGCAGCCTACGGGCTGGACTTACTTTTTCAGAGACCCAGTACTTC. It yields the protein CASSLRAGLTFSETQYF.

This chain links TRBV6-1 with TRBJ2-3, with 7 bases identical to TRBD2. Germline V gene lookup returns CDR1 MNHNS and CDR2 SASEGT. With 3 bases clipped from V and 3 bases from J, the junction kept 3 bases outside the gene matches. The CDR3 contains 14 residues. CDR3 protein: CASSEYGGTDTQYF. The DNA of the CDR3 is TGTGCCAGCAGTGAGTACGGGGGGACAGATACGCAGTATTTT.

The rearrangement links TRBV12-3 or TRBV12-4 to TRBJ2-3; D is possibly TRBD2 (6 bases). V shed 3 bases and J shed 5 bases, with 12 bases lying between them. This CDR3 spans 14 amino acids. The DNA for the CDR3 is TGTGCCAGCAGTTTTAAACGGGAGATAGATACGCAGTATTTT. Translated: CASSFKREIDTQYF.

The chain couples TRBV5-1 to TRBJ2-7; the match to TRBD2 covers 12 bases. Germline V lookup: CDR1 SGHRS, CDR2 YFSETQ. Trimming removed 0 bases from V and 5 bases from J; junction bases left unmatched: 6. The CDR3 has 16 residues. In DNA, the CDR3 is TGCGCCAGCAGCTTGGTACTAGCGGGAGGACAAGACGAGCAGTACTTC. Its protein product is CASSLVLAGGQDEQYF.

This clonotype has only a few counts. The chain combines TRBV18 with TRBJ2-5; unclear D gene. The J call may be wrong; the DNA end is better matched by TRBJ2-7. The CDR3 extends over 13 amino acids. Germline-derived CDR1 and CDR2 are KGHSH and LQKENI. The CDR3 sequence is CASSPEIAYEQYF. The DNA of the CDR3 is TGTGCCAGCTCACCAGAGATAGCCTACGAGCAGTACTTC.

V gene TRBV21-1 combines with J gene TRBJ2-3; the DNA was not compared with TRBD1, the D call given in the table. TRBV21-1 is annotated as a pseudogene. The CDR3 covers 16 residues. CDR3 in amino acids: CASSDRTGPLGDTQYF. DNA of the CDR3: TGTGCCAGCAGCGACCGGACAGGGCCTCTTGGAGATACGCAGTATTTT.

The CDR3 DNA reads TGTGCCACCAGGATACAGGGGGAAGCTTTCTTT. Amino acid sequence: CATRIQGEAFF. This sequence joins TRBV25-1 and TRBJ1-1; 7 bases map to TRBD1. This CDR3 comprises 11 residues. Trimming took 10 bases from V and 8 from J; bases not matched to a gene: 7. Germline lookup yields CDR1 MGHDK and CDR2 SYGVNS.